The sequence of this T cell receptor beta chain was determined in a study of blood T cell repertoires in COVID-19. Study-level information: Donors in the United States, Italy and Spain gave samples during acute or convalescent COVID-19. In each case, the material was cDNA or gDNA derived from T cells, B-cell-depleted T cells, or PBMCs.

V was shortened by 1 base and J by 3 bases, with 13 bases between the two germline ends. Germline-derived CDR1 and CDR2 are SGHKS and YYEKEE (reference sequence). This CDR3 comprises 15 residues. Profiling relied on immunoSEQ multiplex PCR, and the TCRdb table lists in-frame clones only, not all of them. The repertoire consists of hundreds of thousands of clones, with more than 75% occurring once and the leading ten covering over 0.95%. Specimen: peripheral blood. The chain employs TRBV5-5 and TRBJ1-1, with D perhaps TRBD1 (6 bases). The clonotype comes from a man in his forties with acute or convalescent COVID-19. The DNA for the CDR3 is TGTGCCAGCAGCTTGCTGGTCAGGGGCTACACTGAAGCTTTCTTT. Protein product: CASSLLVRGYTEAFF. Complete variable domain (other parts from reference TRBV5-5 and TRBJ1-1): DAGVTQSPTHLIKTRGQQVTLRCSPISGHKSVSWYQQVLGQGPQFIFQYYEKEERGRGNFPDRFSARQFPNYSSELNVNALLLGDSALYLCASSLLVRGYTEAFFGQGTRLTVV.